Listed below are T cell receptor beta chains from one sample, sequenced in a study of cytomegalovirus exposure and HLA in healthy donors. Libraries were prepared by immunoSEQ multiplex PCR; TCRdb keeps only in-frame clonotypes and omits some of them. This table holds about 150,000 clones, 65% to 80% found once. Sequenced material: PBMCs. Receptors originate from a woman aged 40 to 50 in good health and CMV-seronegative. The CDR3 runs from the conserved cysteine through the conserved F or W. D genes are given only for firm matches. Size is stated for part of the rows, as once, few or many counts, or as a class when the clone is expanded.

D: TRBD1; J: TRBJ2-1; size: -; V: TRBV5-1; DNA: TGCGCCAGCAGCTTATACACAGGGGACAATGAGCAGTTCTTC; CDR3: CASSLYTGDNEQFF
D: TRBD1; J: TRBJ2-3; size: -; V: TRBV7-9; DNA: TGTGCCAGCAGCTTAGGACAGGGCCACACAGATACGCAGTATTTT; CDR3: CASSLGQGHTDTQYF
D: -; J: TRBJ2-1; size: -; V: TRBV5-1; DNA: TGCGCCAGCAGCTTTTTGTCCAGCAATGAGCAGTTCTTC; CDR3: CASSFLSSNEQFF
D: TRBD1; J: TRBJ1-1; size: -; V: TRBV27; DNA: TGTGCCAGCAGCCGCCGACAGGGGATGAACACTGAAGCTTTCTTT; CDR3: CASSRRQGMNTEAFF
D: TRBD1; J: TRBJ2-2; size: -; V: TRBV28; DNA: TGTGCCAGCAGTTCCCCTCGGTGGACAGGGGATAACACCGGGGAGCTGTTTTTT; CDR3: CASSSPRWTGDNTGELFF
D: TRBD2; J: TRBJ2-2; size: -; V: TRBV5-6; DNA: TGTGCCAGCAGCTTAGGGAGGGCCGGGGAGCTGTTTTTT; CDR3: CASSLGRAGELFF
D: -; J: TRBJ1-1; size: few; V: TRBV19; DNA: TGTGCCAGTAGTGCAACAGGGCTCACTGAAGCTTTCTTT; CDR3: CASSATGLTEAFF
D: TRBD2; J: TRBJ2-7; size: -; V: TRBV5-5; DNA: TGTGCCAGCAGCTTGGTTGGGACTAGCGGATCCTACGAGCAGTACTTC; CDR3: CASSLVGTSGSYEQYF
D: TRBD1; J: TRBJ2-7; size: -; V: TRBV11-3; DNA: TGTGCCAGCAGCTTAAGATCAGGGGGCCCCTACGAGCAGTACTTC; CDR3: CASSLRSGGPYEQYF
D: -; J: TRBJ1-1; size: few; V: TRBV6-5; DNA: TGTGCCAGCAGTGAGAGGAGCACTGAAGCTTTCTTT; CDR3: CASSERSTEAFF
D: TRBD1; J: TRBJ1-1; size: -; V: TRBV25-1; DNA: TGTGCCAGCAGTGAACCCGGGACAGGGGCCCTGGGGGCTTTCTTT; CDR3: CASSEPGTGALGAFF
D: TRBD2; J: TRBJ2-1; size: -; V: TRBV30; DNA: TGTGCCTGGAGTGTGCTAGCGGGAGTGGGGGAGCAGTTCTTC; CDR3: CAWSVLAGVGEQFF
D: -; J: TRBJ2-2; size: -; V: TRBV5-6; DNA: TGTGCCAGCAGCTCCTGGGGCCAGTTCGGGGAGCTGTTTTTT; CDR3: CASSSWGQFGELFF
D: TRBD2; J: TRBJ2-1; size: -; V: TRBV6-6; DNA: TGTGCCACCCTCGGGAGGCAGAGCTCCTACAATGAGCAGTTCTTC; CDR3: CATLGRQSSYNEQFF
D: -; J: TRBJ2-3; size: -; V: TRBV27; DNA: TGTGCCAGCAGTTTAGGCCTCACAGATACGCAGTATTTT; CDR3: CASSLGLTDTQYF
D: TRBD2; J: TRBJ2-5; size: -; V: TRBV6-6; DNA: TGTGCCAGCAGGCATACTAGCGGGGGGGCAGAGACCCAGTACTTC; CDR3: CASRHTSGGAETQYF
D: -; J: TRBJ1-6; size: once; V: TRBV15; DNA: TGTGCCACCACGAGAAGGACTTCCCAAGCATCCCTCCACTTT; CDR3: CATTRRTSQASLHF
D: -; J: TRBJ2-5; size: once; V: TRBV5-1; DNA: TGCGCCAGCAGCCCATACCGGACAGCAACCCAAGAGACCCAGTACTTC; CDR3: CASSPYRTATQETQYF
D: -; J: TRBJ2-3; size: once; V: TRBV11-3; DNA: TGTGCCAGCAGCTTATCCGGGAAGAGTACGCAGTATTTT; CDR3: CASSLSGKSTQYF
D: -; J: TRBJ1-6; size: -; V: TRBV28; DNA: TGTGCCAGCAGGGCAAGGGGGATACCGGCTTCACCCCTCCACTTT; CDR3: CASRARGIPASPLHF
D: TRBD1; J: TRBJ2-7; size: -; V: TRBV7-8; DNA: TGTGCCAGCAGCTTAGTGAGAGACAGGGCTCTTTCCTACGAGCAGTACTTC; CDR3: CASSLVRDRALSYEQYF
D: -; J: TRBJ1-4; size: -; V: TRBV9; DNA: TGTGCCAGCAGCCCCGGGGGTGAAAAACTGTTTTTT; CDR3: CASSPGGEKLFF
D: -; J: TRBJ2-3; size: -; V: TRBV5-1; DNA: TGCGCCAGCAGCTTGGCCGTAGAAGATACGCAGTATTTT; CDR3: CASSLAVEDTQYF
D: -; J: TRBJ2-1; size: -; V: TRBV6-6; DNA: TGTGCCGGCAGTTACATGGCCCAAGGGGATGAGCAGTTCTTC; CDR3: CAGSYMAQGDEQFF
D: TRBD1; J: TRBJ1-5; size: -; V: TRBV7-8; DNA: TGTGCCAGCAGCTTACGTGGCCAGGGGACAGGGATTAATCAGCCCCAGCATTTT; CDR3: CASSLRGQGTGINQPQHF
D: -; J: TRBJ1-4; size: -; V: TRBV2; DNA: TGTGCCAGCAGCCAAGGGGGGGTCCGCGGTGAAAAACTGTTTTTT; CDR3: CASSQGGVRGEKLFF
D: -; J: TRBJ2-2; size: -; V: TRBV6-1; DNA: TGTGCCAGCAGGGCCGGCGGGGAAAACGGGGAGCTGTTTTTT; CDR3: CASRAGGENGELFF
D: -; J: TRBJ1-3; size: few; V: TRBV4-2; DNA: TGTGCCAGCAGCCCGGTGGGGAGCTCTGGAAACACCATATATTTT; CDR3: CASSPVGSSGNTIYF
D: -; J: TRBJ2-7; size: few; V: TRBV10-1; DNA: TGCGCCAGCAGTGAGTTTGTAGCTGGATACGAGCAGTACTTC; CDR3: CASSEFVAGYEQYF
D: -; J: TRBJ2-3; size: few; V: TRBV13; DNA: TGTGCCAGCAGCGCCATTAAGACTAAGACAGATACGCAGTATTTT; CDR3: CASSAIKTKTDTQYF
D: TRBD1; J: TRBJ2-2; size: -; V: TRBV7-2; DNA: TGTGCCAGCAGCCGGGACAGGCTCTCGAACACCGGGGAGCTGTTTTTT; CDR3: CASSRDRLSNTGELFF
D: -; J: TRBJ2-7; size: -; V: TRBV23-1; DNA: TGCGCCAGCAGTCTCGTCGTCCACGAGCAGTACTTC; CDR3: CASSLVVHEQYF
D: -; J: TRBJ1-2; size: -; V: TRBV5-6; DNA: TGTGCCAGCAGCATACTCGACAGAGGTGGCTACACCTTC; CDR3: CASSILDRGGYTF